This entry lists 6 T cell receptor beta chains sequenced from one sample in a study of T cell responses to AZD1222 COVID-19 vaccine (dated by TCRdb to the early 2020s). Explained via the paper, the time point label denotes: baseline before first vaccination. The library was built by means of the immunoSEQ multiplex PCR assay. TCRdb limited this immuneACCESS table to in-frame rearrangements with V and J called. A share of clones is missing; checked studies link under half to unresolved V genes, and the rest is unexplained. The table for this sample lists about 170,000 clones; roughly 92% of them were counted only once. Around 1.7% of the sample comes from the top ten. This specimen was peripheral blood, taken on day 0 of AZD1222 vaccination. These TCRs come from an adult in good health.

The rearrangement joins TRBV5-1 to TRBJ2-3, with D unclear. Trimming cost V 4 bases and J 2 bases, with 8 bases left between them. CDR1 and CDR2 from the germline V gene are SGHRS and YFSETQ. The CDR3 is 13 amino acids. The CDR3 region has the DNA TGCGCCAGCAGCGGAAGACACACAGATACGCAGTATTTT. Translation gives CASSGRHTDTQYF.

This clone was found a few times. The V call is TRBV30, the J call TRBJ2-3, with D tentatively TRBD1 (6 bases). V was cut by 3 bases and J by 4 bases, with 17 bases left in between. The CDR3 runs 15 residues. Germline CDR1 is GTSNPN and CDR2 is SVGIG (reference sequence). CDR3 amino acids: CAWRGGGGRADTQYF. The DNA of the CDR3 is TGTGCCTGGAGAGGTGGTGGGGGCAGAGCAGATACGCAGTATTTT.

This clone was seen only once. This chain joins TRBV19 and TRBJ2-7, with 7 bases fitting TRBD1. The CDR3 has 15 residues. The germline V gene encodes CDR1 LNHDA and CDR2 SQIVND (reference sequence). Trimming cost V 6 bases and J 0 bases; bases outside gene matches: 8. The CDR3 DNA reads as TGTGCCAGTAGAGCCCCTGGACAGGCCTCCTACGAGCAGTACTTC. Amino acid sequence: CASRAPGQASYEQYF. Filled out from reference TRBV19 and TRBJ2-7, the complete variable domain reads DGGITQSPKYLFRKEGQNVTLSCEQNLNHDAMYWYRQDPGQGLRLIYYSQIVNDFQKGDIAEGYSVSREKKESFPLTVTSAQKNPTAFYLCASRAPGQASYEQYFGPGTRLTVT.

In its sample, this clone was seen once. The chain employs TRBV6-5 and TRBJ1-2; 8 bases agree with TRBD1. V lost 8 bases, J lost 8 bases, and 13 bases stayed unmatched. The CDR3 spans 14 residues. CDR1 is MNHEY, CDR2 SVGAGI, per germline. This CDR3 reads CASLDDRGFAGYTF. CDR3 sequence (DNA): TGTGCCAGCCTCGACGACAGGGGATTCGCGGGCTACACCTTC.

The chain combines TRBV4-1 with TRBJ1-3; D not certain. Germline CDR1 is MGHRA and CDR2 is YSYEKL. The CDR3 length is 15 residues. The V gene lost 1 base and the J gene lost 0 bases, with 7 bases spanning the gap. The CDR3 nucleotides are TGCGCCAGCAGCCAAGCGGGTCGCTCTGGAAACACCATATATTTT. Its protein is CASSQAGRSGNTIYF.

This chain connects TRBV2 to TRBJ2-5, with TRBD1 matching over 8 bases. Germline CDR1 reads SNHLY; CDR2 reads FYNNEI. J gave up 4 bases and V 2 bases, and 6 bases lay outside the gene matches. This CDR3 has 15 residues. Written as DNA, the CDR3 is TGTGCCAGCAGTGAATTGACAGGGGTGGCAGAGACCCAGTACTTC. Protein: CASSELTGVAETQYF.